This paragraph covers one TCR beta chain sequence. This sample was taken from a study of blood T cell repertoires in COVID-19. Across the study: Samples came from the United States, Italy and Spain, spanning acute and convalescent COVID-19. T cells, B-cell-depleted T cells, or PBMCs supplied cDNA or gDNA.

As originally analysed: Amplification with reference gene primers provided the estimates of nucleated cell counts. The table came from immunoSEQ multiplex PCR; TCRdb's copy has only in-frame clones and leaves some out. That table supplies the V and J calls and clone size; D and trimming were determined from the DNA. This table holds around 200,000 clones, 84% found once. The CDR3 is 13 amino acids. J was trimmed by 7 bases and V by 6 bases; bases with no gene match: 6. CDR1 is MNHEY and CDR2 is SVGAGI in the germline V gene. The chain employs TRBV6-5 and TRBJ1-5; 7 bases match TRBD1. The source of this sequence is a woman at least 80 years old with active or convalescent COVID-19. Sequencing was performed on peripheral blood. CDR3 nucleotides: TGTGCCAGCAGAGGAGGGGGCTGGCAGCCCCAGCATTTT. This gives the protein CASRGGGWQPQHF.